The 9 T cell receptor beta chains below were found in one sample sequenced in a study of T cell repertoires in cytomegalovirus infection. TCRdb reprocessed the reads via MiXCR and lists one record per CDR3 protein. Of 450,000 to 650,000 distinct CDR3 sequences in the sample, approximately 25% are singletons; the top ten hold over 10%. Source material: PBMCs. These receptor sequences come from a human donor in good health (CMV status not recorded). Some clones in this sample may be carry-over from other donors' samples.

This clonotype has a count of ten or more. The rearrangement links TRBV7-8 to TRBJ1-4, with D unresolved. Germline-derived CDR1 and CDR2 are SGHVS and FQNEAQ. V lost 7 bases and J 14 bases, leaving 17 bases between the germline ends. This CDR3 comprises 12 residues. In DNA, the CDR3 is TGTGCCAGCACTCTAACCCGAGAACTTCTGTTTTTT. Its translation: CASTLTRELLFF.

This clonotype was counted only a few times. This chain joins TRBV2 and TRBJ2-1; 16 bases are shared with TRBD2. This CDR3 has 18 amino acids. Germline V CDR1 and CDR2: SNHLY, FYNNEI. The V gene end was trimmed by 7 bases and the J gene end by 6 bases; junction bases not matched to a gene: 12. CDR3 in DNA: TGTGCCAGCATCATGGCGGGACTAGCGGGAGGGCCCGGCAATGAGCAGTTCTTC. Its translation is CASIMAGLAGGPGNEQFF.

This clonotype was found a few times. V usage is TRBV12-3 or TRBV12-4 and J usage is TRBJ1-2; a weak D match, TRBD1 (6 bases). CDR3 length: 17 residues. V lost 2 bases and J lost 5, with 21 bases in between. Here the CDR3 reads CASSLRGGAAPDYGYTF. The CDR3 nucleotides read TGTGCCAGCAGTTTACGGGGGGGGGCGGCCCCTGATTATGGCTACACCTTC.

This clonotype turned up a few times. The rearrangement uses TRBV11-2 and TRBJ2-7, with 8 bases that match TRBD1. This CDR3 spans 13 amino acids. Trimming removed 3 bases from V and 5 bases from J; junction bases left unmatched: 3. Per the germline V gene, CDR1 is SGHAT and CDR2 is FQNNGV. The CDR3 DNA follows: TGTGCCAGCAGCTTTCAGGGGGCCCACGAGCAGTACGTC. Protein product: CASSFQGAHEQYV.

This clonotype was seen at least ten times. The chain couples TRBV5-4 to TRBJ2-1; D unresolved. Germline V lookup: CDR1 SGHNT, CDR2 YYREEE (reference sequence). The V end lost 4 bases, the J end lost 3 bases, and 17 bases lay between the germline ends. This CDR3 has 16 residues. The DNA of the CDR3 is TGTGCCAGCAGCATAAAGTCCCTGCCGTTCTACAATGAGCAGTTCTTC. Its protein product is CASSIKSLPFYNEQFF.

This clonotype was seen only once. The rearrangement uses TRBV7-3 and TRBJ1-1; 8 bases fit TRBD1. The CDR3 spans 17 residues. Looked up from germline, CDR1 is SGHTA and CDR2 is FQGTGA. Unmatched junction bases numbered 8, after V lost 2 bases and J lost 0 bases. CDR3 loop: CASSLSSGGRVNTEAFF. The DNA for the CDR3 is TGTGCCAGCAGCTTATCCTCAGGGGGCCGAGTGAACACTGAAGCTTTCTTT.

In its sample, this clonotype was seen a few times. The chain has TRBV7-2 and TRBJ2-5, with 10 bases lining up with TRBD2. Germline V gene sequence: CDR1 SGHTA, CDR2 FQGNSA. J was trimmed by 5 bases and V by 1 base; bases with no gene match: 7. The CDR3 has 16 residues. The CDR3: CASSLVSSGSSETQYF. The CDR3 coding sequence is TGTGCCAGCAGCTTAGTGTCTAGCGGGAGTAGCGAGACCCAGTACTTC.

The J gene is TRBJ1-1, the V gene TRBV29-1; the D is unclear. V shed 7 bases and J shed 10 bases, with 25 bases lying between them. The CDR3 loop spans 14 amino acids. CDR1 and CDR2 (germline): SQVTM, ANQGSEA. The DNA for the CDR3 is TGCAGCGCGACCGATCGGGCAGCGGGAACGGCAGCTTTCTTT. The encoded protein is CSATDRAAGTAAFF.

J is TRBJ2-7 and V is TRBV19, with 11 bases aligning to TRBD2. This CDR3 is 13 amino acids long. J gave up 7 bases and V 8 bases, and 7 bases lay outside the gene matches. Germline V CDR1 and CDR2: LNHDA, SQIVND (reference sequence). The CDR3 DNA sequence: TGTGCCAGTGAACTAGCGGGAGTGCGGGAGCAGTACGTC. Amino acid sequence: CASELAGVREQYV.